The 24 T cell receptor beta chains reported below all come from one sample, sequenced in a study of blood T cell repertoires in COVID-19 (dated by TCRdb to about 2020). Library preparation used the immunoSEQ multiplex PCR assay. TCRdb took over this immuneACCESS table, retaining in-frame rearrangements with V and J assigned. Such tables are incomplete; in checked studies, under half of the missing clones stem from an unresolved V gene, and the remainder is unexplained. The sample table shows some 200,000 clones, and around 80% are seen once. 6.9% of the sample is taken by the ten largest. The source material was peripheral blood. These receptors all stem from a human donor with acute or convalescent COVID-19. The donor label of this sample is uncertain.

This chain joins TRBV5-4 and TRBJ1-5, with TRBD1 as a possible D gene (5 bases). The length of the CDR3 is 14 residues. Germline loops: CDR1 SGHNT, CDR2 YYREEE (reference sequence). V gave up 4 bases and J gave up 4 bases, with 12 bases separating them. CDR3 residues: CASSLWGLNQPQHF. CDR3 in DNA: TGTGCCAGCAGCCTCTGGGGCCTTAATCAGCCCCAGCATTTT.

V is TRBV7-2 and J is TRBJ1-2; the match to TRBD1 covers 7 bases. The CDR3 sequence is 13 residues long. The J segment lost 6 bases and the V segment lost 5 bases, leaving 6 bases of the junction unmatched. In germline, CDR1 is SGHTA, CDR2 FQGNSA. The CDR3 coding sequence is TGTGCCAGCAGCGCGACAGGGATAGATGGCTACACCTTC. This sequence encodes CASSATGIDGYTF.

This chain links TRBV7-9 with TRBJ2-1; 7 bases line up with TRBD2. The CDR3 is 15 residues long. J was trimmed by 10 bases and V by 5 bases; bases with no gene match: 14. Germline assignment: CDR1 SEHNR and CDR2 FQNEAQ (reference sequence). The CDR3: CASSGGREFPREQFF. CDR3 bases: TGTGCCAGCAGCGGAGGGCGGGAGTTCCCCAGGGAGCAGTTCTTC.

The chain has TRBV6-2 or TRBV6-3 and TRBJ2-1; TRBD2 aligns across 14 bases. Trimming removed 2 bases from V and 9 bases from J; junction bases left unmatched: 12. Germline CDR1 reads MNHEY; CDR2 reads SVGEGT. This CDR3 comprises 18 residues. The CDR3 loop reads CASSYPPRTSGRTLEQFF. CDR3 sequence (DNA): TGTGCCAGCAGTTACCCCCCCAGGACTAGCGGGAGGACCCTTGAGCAGTTCTTC.

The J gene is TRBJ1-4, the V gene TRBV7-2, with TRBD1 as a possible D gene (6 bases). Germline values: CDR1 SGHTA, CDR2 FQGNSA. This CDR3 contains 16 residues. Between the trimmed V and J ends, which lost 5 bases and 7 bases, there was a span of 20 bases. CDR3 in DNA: TGTGCCAGCAGCATTATCACCGGGGGGCGCATTGAAAAACTGTTTTTT. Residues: CASSIITGGRIEKLFF.

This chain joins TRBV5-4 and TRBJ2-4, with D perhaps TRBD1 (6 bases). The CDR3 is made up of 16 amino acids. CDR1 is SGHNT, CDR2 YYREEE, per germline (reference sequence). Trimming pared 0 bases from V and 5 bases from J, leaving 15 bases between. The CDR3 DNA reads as TGTGCCAGCAGCTTGGTGAACCCAGGGGCCCAAAACATTCAGTACTTC. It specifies CASSLVNPGAQNIQYF.

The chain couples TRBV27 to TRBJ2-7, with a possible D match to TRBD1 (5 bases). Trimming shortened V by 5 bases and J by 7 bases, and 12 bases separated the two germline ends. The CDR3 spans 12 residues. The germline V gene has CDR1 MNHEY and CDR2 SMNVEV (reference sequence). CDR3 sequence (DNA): TGTGCCAGCAGTCCCCTAAGGGGTGAGCAGTACTTC. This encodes CASSPLRGEQYF.

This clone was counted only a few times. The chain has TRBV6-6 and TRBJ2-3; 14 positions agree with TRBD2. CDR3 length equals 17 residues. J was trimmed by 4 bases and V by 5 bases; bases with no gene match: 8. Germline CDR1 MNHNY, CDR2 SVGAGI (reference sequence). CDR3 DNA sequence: TGTGCCAGCAGTCGCCCGACTAGCGGGAGGGGGGCAGATACGCAGTATTTT. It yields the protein CASSRPTSGRGADTQYF.

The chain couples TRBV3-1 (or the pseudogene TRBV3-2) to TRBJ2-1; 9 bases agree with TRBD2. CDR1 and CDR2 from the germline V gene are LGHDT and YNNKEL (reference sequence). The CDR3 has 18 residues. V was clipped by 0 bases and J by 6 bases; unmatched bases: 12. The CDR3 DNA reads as TGTGCCAGCAGCCAAGAAATACTTGGTAGCGGGAGTGGCAATGAGCAGTTCTTC. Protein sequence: CASSQEILGSGSGNEQFF.

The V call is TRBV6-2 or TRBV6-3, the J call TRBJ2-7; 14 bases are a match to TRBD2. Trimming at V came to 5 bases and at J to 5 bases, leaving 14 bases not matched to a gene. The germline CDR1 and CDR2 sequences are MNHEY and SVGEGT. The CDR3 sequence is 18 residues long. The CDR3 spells CASSRDRAGLAGVDEQYF. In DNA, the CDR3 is TGTGCCAGCAGTCGGGACAGAGCGGGACTAGCGGGAGTCGACGAGCAGTACTTC.

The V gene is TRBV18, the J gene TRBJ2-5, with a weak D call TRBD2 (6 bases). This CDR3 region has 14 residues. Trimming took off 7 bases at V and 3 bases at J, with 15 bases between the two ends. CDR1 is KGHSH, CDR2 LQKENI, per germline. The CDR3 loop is CASLYGTDKETQYF. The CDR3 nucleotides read TGTGCCAGCTTATACGGGACTGACAAAGAGACCCAGTACTTC.

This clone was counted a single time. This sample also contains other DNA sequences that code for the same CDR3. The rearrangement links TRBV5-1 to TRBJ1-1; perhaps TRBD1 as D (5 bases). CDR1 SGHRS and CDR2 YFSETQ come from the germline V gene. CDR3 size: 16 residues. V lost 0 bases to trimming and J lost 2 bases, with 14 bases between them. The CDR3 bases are TGCGCCAGCAGCTTGGGACCGGAAGGGGTAAACACTGAAGCTTTCTTT. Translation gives CASSLGPEGVNTEAFF.

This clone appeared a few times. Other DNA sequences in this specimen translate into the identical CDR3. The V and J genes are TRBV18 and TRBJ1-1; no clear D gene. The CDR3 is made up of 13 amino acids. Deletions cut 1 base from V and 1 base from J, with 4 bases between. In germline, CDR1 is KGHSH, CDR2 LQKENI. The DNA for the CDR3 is TGTGCCAGCTCACCACGCGAGAACACTGAAGCTTTCTTT. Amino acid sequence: CASSPRENTEAFF.

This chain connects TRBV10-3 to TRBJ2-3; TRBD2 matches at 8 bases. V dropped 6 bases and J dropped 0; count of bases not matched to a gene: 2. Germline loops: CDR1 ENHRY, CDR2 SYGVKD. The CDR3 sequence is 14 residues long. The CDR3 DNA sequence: TGTGCCATCAGGGCTAGCGGGAGCACAGATACGCAGTATTTT. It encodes CAIRASGSTDTQYF.

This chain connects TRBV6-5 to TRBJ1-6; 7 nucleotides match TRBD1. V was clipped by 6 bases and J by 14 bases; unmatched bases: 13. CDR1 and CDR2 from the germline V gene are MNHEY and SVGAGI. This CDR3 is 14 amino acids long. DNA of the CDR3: TGTGCCAGCAGATCCGGACAGGCCGGTAGAGCCCTCCACTTT. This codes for CASRSGQAGRALHF.

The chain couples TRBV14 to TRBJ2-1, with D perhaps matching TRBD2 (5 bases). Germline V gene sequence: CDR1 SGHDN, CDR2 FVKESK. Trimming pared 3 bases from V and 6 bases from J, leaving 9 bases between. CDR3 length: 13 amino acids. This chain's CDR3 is CASSHPTSNEQFF. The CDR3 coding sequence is TGTGCCAGCAGCCATCCTACTAGCAATGAGCAGTTCTTC. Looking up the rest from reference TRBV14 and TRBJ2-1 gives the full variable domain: EAGVTQFPSHSVIEKGQTVTLRCDPISGHDNLYWYRRVMGKEIKFLLHFVKESKQDESGMPNNRFLAERTGGTYSTLKVQPAELEDSGVYFCASSHPTSNEQFFGPGTRLTVL.

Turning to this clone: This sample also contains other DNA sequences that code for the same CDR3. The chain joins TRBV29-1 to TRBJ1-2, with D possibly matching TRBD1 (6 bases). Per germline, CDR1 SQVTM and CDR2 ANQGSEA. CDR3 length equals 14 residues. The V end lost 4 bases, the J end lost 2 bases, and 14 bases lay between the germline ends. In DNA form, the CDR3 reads TGCAGCGTTGTCCCGGGGCAGGGGAACTATGGCTACACCTTC. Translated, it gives CSVVPGQGNYGYTF.

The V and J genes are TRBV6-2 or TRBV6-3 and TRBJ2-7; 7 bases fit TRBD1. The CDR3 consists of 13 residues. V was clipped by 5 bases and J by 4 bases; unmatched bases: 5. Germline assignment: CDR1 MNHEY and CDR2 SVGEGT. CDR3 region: CASSVQGWYEQYF. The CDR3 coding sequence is TGTGCCAGCAGTGTACAGGGGTGGTACGAGCAGTACTTC.

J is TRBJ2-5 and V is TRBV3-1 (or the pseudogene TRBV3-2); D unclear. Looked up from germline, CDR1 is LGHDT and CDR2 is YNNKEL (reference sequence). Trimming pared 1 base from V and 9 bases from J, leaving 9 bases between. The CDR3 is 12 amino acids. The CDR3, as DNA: TGTGCCAGCAGCCAAGGCCGGCAGGCCCAGTACTTC. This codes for CASSQGRQAQYF.

Here the CDR3 reads CASSLAGTDSNYGYTF. Written as DNA, the CDR3 is TGTGCCAGCAGCTTAGCTGGGACAGATAGTAACTATGGCTACACCTTC. V and J are TRBV7-9 and TRBJ1-2; 7 nucleotides match TRBD1. Looked up from germline, CDR1 is SEHNR and CDR2 is FQNEAQ (reference sequence). Trimming removed 0 bases from V and 1 base from J; junction bases left unmatched: 5. The CDR3 spans 16 residues.

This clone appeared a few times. The DNA for the CDR3 is TGTGCCAGCAGACAGGAGGGGCCGGTGGAAAAACTGTTTTTT. Its translation is CASRQEGPVEKLFF. This chain uses TRBV6-5 with TRBJ1-4; D might be TRBD1 (5 bases). CDR3 length: 14 residues. Per germline, CDR1 MNHEY and CDR2 SVGAGI. The ends were cut back, 6 bases at V and 8 bases at J, with 16 bases in the middle.

The DNA for the CDR3 is TGTGCCAGCAGCCAAAACGGGGATCAGCCCCAGCATTTT. As protein: CASSQNGDQPQHF. V usage is TRBV3-1 (or the pseudogene TRBV3-2) and J usage is TRBJ1-5; no reliable D call. CDR1 and CDR2 from the germline V gene are LGHDT and YNNKEL (reference sequence). The V gene lost 2 bases and the J gene lost 5 bases, with 7 bases spanning the gap. The CDR3 is made up of 13 amino acids.

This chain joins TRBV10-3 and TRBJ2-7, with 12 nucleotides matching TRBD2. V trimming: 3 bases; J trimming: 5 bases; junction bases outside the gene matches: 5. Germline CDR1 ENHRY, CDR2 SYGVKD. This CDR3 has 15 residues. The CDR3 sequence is CAISDRLAGAHEQYF. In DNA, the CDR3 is TGTGCCATCAGTGACCGACTAGCGGGAGCCCACGAGCAGTACTTC.

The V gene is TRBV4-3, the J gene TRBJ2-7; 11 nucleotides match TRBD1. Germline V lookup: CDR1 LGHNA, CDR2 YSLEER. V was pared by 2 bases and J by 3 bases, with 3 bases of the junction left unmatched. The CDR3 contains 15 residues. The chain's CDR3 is CASSQSGTGGYEQYF. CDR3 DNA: TGCGCCAGCAGCCAATCCGGGACAGGGGGCTACGAGCAGTACTTC.